What follows are 21 T cell receptor beta chains derived from one specimen sequenced in a study of cytomegalovirus exposure and HLA in healthy donors. TCRdb's table, derived via immunoSEQ multiplex PCR, lists solely in-frame clones and lacks some. Found here are about 88,000 clones, almost 85% of them singletons; the top ten hold around 10%. The sequenced sample was PBMCs. The receptors stem from a woman aged 18-30 years in good health and CMV-seropositive.

The chain carries TRBV10-3 and TRBJ1-2; D gene unclear. V dropped 0 bases and J dropped 10 bases, with 18 bases sitting between them. The CDR3 sequence is 15 residues long. Germline V lookup: CDR1 ENHRY, CDR2 SYGVKD. The CDR3 sequence is CAISESIASASHYTF. CDR3 DNA: TGTGCCATCAGTGAGTCGATCGCCAGCGCATCCCACTACACCTTC.

This clone was detected once. The rearrangement links TRBV5-8 to TRBJ1-6; 7 positions agree with TRBD1. The CDR3 is 18 amino acids. The ends lost 3 bases at V and 0 bases at J; junction bases unmatched: 9. The germline CDR1 and CDR2 sequences are SGHTS and YDEGEE. The CDR3 reads CASSYYRGGHSYNSPLHF. CDR3 nucleotide sequence: TGTGCCAGCAGCTACTACAGGGGTGGGCACTCCTATAATTCACCCCTCCACTTT.

V gene TRBV2 combines with J gene TRBJ1-2; D not resolved. Germline lookup yields CDR1 SNHLY and CDR2 FYNNEI. V dropped 4 bases and J dropped 8 bases, with 14 bases sitting between them. This CDR3 spans 13 amino acids. The DNA of the CDR3 is TGTGCCAGCAGTGCCTCCCCAAACGGGGGCTACACCTTC. Translation: CASSASPNGGYTF.

The chain combines TRBV5-1 with TRBJ1-4; D gene ambiguous. V was clipped by 1 base and J by 6 bases, with 16 bases between them. This CDR3 is built from 16 residues. Germline CDR1 and CDR2: SGHRS and YFSETQ. The CDR3 sequence is CASSLTASRPDEKLFF. CDR3 DNA sequence: TGCGCCAGCAGCTTGACCGCAAGCCGTCCGGATGAAAAACTGTTTTTT.

This chain joins TRBV18 and TRBJ2-7; 8 bases are a match to TRBD1. The CDR3 spans 18 residues. CDR1 KGHSH and CDR2 LQKENI come from the germline V gene. Trimming took 5 bases from V and 6 from J; bases not matched to a gene: 21. The CDR3: CASSSTPTGAGIYIEQYF. The DNA for the CDR3 is TGTGCCAGCTCATCCACACCGACAGGGGCGGGTATCTATATCGAGCAGTACTTC.

This chain links TRBV28 with TRBJ1-3, with no clear D. This CDR3 is 12 amino acids long. V lost 10 bases and J 1 base, leaving 8 bases between the germline ends. Germline-derived CDR1 and CDR2 are MDHEN and SYDVKM. The CDR3 nucleotides read TGTGCCACAGGTTATTCTGGAAACACCATATATTTT. As protein: CATGYSGNTIYF.

The chain employs TRBV5-4 and TRBJ2-7, with a tentative D call TRBD1 (6 bases). Between the trimmed V and J ends, which lost 0 bases and 5 bases, there was a span of 9 bases. The CDR3 runs to 13 residues. From germline, CDR1 is SGHNT and CDR2 YYREEE (reference sequence). The CDR3 loop is CASSLDQGHEQYF. The CDR3, as DNA: TGTGCCAGCAGCTTGGATCAGGGGCACGAGCAGTACTTC. The variable domain in full, with the rest retrieved from reference TRBV5-4 and TRBJ2-7, is ETGVTQSPTHLIKTRGQQVTLRCSSQSGHNTVSWYQQALGQGPQFIFQYYREEENGRGNFPPRFSGLQFPNYSSELNVNALELDDSALYLCASSLDQGHEQYFGPGTRLTVT.

This clone has more than one count but fewer than ten. The chain links TRBV5-1 to TRBJ2-7; 7 nucleotides match TRBD2. Trimming removed 5 bases from V and 9 bases from J; junction bases left unmatched: 20. Germline V CDR1 and CDR2: SGHRS, YFSETQ. This CDR3 spans 16 amino acids. The CDR3 nucleotides read TGCGCCAGCAGGCCCACCGGGACTAACCCGACCGAGGGGCAGTACTTC. Translated: CASRPTGTNPTEGQYF.

This rearrangement joins TRBV27 to TRBJ1-2; D unresolved. The germline CDR1 and CDR2 sequences are MNHEY and SMNVEV (reference sequence). The CDR3 runs 17 residues. V lost 1 base to trimming and J lost 1 base, with 16 bases between them. This CDR3 reads CASSLFFPPGHNYGYTF. Here the CDR3 DNA reads TGTGCCAGCAGTTTATTCTTCCCGCCCGGTCATAACTATGGCTACACCTTC.

The chain links TRBV5-8 to TRBJ2-7, with D maybe TRBD1 (6 bases). V was clipped by 5 bases and J by 7 bases, with 16 bases between them. This CDR3 is built from 13 residues. Germline V gene sequence: CDR1 SGHTS, CDR2 YDEGEE. CDR3 sequence (DNA): TGTGCCAGCAGTAGTCCGGGACACTGGGAGCAGTACTTC. Amino acid sequence: CASSSPGHWEQYF.

This chain joins TRBV7-9 and TRBJ2-3; D not resolved. Per germline, CDR1 SEHNR and CDR2 FQNEAQ (reference sequence). V shed 3 bases and J shed 3 bases, with 10 bases lying between them. There are 14 residues in the CDR3. The CDR3 nucleotides are TGTGCCAGCAGCTTCGGCGGTCGAACAGATACGCAGTATTTT. Translating it yields CASSFGGRTDTQYF.

J is TRBJ1-1 and V is TRBV6-1; 7 nucleotides agree with TRBD1. In germline, CDR1 is MNHNS, CDR2 SASEGT. This CDR3 contains 13 residues. J lost 5 bases, V lost 8 bases, and 8 bases had no gene match. CDR3 coding DNA: TGTGCCAGCGCGACAGGGATAGGGACTGAAGCTTTCTTT. It encodes CASATGIGTEAFF.

The CDR3 region has the DNA TGTGCCAGCAACGCGGGCTGGGATTCACCCCTCCACTTT. It yields the protein CASNAGWDSPLHF. The V call is TRBV2, the J call TRBJ1-6, with no clear D. The CDR3 is 13 residues long. Germline V gene lookup returns CDR1 SNHLY and CDR2 FYNNEI. Trimming removed 7 bases at V and 8 bases at J, with 12 bases between.

The chain has TRBV27 and TRBJ1-1; D gene ambiguous. The germline gives CDR1 MNHEY, CDR2 SMNVEV (reference sequence). V was shortened by 2 bases and J by 8 bases, with 6 bases between the two germline ends. The CDR3 is 11 residues long. The CDR3 here is CASSLRGEAFF. As DNA, the CDR3 is TGTGCCAGCAGTTTAAGAGGGGAAGCTTTCTTT.

This clone was seen just once. The chain joins TRBV7-2 to TRBJ1-1; possibly TRBD1 for D (6 bases). The V end lost 0 bases, the J end lost 4 bases, and 12 bases lay between the germline ends. Looked up from germline, CDR1 is SGHTA and CDR2 is FQGNSA. The CDR3 sequence is 15 residues long. CDR3 nucleotides: TGTGCCAGCAGCTTAGCGCCCAGGGGTTTCACTGAAGCTTTCTTT. Protein: CASSLAPRGFTEAFF.

This clone was seen just once. This chain uses TRBV28 with TRBJ2-5, with 11 bases aligning to TRBD2. Per the germline V gene, CDR1 is MDHEN and CDR2 is SYDVKM. This CDR3 spans 17 amino acids. The trim removed 5 bases at V and 1 base at J, leaving 9 bases unmatched. The DNA of the CDR3 is TGTGCCAGCAGTCTAGCGGGGGGCTCCTGGCTCCAAGAGACCCAGTACTTC. Translated, it gives CASSLAGGSWLQETQYF.

This clone was counted many times. Other nucleotide sequences in the sample specify the same CDR3. V and J are TRBV6-5 and TRBJ1-1, with a weak D call TRBD1 (5 bases). The CDR3 length is 14 residues. Germline loops: CDR1 MNHEY, CDR2 SVGAGI. V lost 9 bases to trimming and J lost 1 base, with 15 bases between them. CDR3 nucleotides: TGTGCCAGTTCTCTCGGGGGTACGAACACTGAAGCTTTCTTT. Amino acid sequence: CASSLGGTNTEAFF.

The chain recombines TRBV10-3 with TRBJ2-7; the match to TRBD2 covers 7 bases. The CDR3 is 13 residues long. CDR1 and CDR2 from the germline V gene are ENHRY and SYGVKD. The ends lost 7 bases at V and 5 bases at J; junction bases unmatched: 8. Here the CDR3 DNA reads TGTGCCATCATGATGAGCGGGAAAAACGAGCAGTACTTC. It yields the protein CAIMMSGKNEQYF.

The chain links TRBV18 to TRBJ2-7; 10 bases are shared with TRBD1. The CDR3 totals 14 residues. The ends lost 3 bases at V and 5 bases at J; junction bases unmatched: 4. Germline CDR1 reads KGHSH; CDR2 reads LQKENI. The CDR3 DNA reads TGTGCCAGCTCACCGGGACAGGGGTATCACGAGCAGTACTTC. As protein: CASSPGQGYHEQYF.

V is TRBV28 and J is TRBJ1-2, with 8 bases lining up with TRBD1. Germline V gene sequence: CDR1 MDHEN, CDR2 SYDVKM. The CDR3 sequence is 15 residues long. Trimming took 6 bases from V and 3 from J; bases not matched to a gene: 9. CDR3 nucleotide sequence: TGTGCCAGCAGCTCCGGACAGGGTAGGCACTATGGCTACACCTTC. This codes for CASSSGQGRHYGYTF.

As regards this clone: Distinct nucleotide sequences in the sample also encode this CDR3. J is TRBJ1-2 and V is TRBV10-1, with D hard to call. Germline V gene sequence: CDR1 WNHNN, CDR2 SYGVQD (reference sequence). This CDR3 comprises 13 residues. Trimming took 2 bases from V and 2 from J, leaving 6 bases between them. CDR3 nucleotides: TGCGCCAGCAGTGAGACCGGGAACTATGGCTACACCTTC. Amino acid sequence: CASSETGNYGYTF.